The 15 T cell receptor beta chains presented below share a single source sample, sequenced in a study of tissue T cells after allogeneic stem cell transplantation. As for time point: mouse harvest day 7 after allogeneic transplant. Mouse grafts combined 10^7 T-cell-depleted bone marrow cells with 10^6 splenic CD5+ T cells. Using immunoSEQ multiplex PCR, the repertoire was profiled, and TCRdb retains in-frame clones only, with some absent. The sample holds about 7,200 clones, more than 45% seen once. Source material: lymph node tissue. The receptors were gathered from a female BALB/c mouse given C57BL/6 T cells with graft-versus-host disease after an allogeneic hematopoietic cell transplant.

This clone came up a few times. The gene names here belong to mouse. From the germline J gene comes the end of the CDR3, since the read stops 1 residue before it. The chain couples TRBV26 to TRBJ2-5, with a possible D match to TRBD1 (6 bases). The CDR3 is 14 amino acids. Germline V lookup: CDR1 KGHPV, CDR2 FQNQEV (reference sequence). Trimming left V 6 bases short and J 0 bases short, with 10 bases between. CDR3 DNA (partial): TGTGCCAGCAGAGGGGACAATAACCAAGACACCCAGTAC. Translated, it gives CASRGDNNQDTQY. The whole CDR3 region reads CASRGDNNQDTQYF.

Concerning this clone: Genes and germline come from the mouse. The CDR3 end falls 1 residue outside the read, so it is completed with the germline J gene. The rearrangement links TRBV1 to TRBJ2-1; the D gene is possibly TRBD1 (6 bases). V was trimmed by 3 bases and J by 0 bases, leaving 12 bases between them. CDR3 size: 16 residues. Germline assignment: CDR1 NSQYPW and CDR2 LRSPGD (reference sequence). The CDR3 spells CTCSAPGQHNYAEQFF. The DNA read from the CDR3 is TGCACCTGCAGTGCTCCGGGACAACATAACTATGCTGAGCAGTTC. The variable domain in full, completed from reference TRBV1 and TRBJ2-1, reads VTLLEQNPRWRLVPRGQAVNLRCILKNSQYPWMSWYQQDLQKQLQWLFTLRSPGDKEVKSLPGADYLATRVTDTELRLQVANMSQGRTLYCTCSAPGQHNYAEQFFGPGTRLTVL.

Points on this clone: Genes here carry mouse names. The CDR3 end is not reached by the read, which stops 1 residue before it; the germline J gene fills it in. This chain connects TRBV4 to TRBJ2-3; possibly TRBD2 for D (6 bases). Per germline, CDR1 LGHDT and CDR2 YNNKQL (reference sequence). V lost 4 bases to trimming and J lost 1 base, with 9 bases between them. The CDR3 has 14 amino acids. CDR3 DNA, as far as it was read: TGTGCCAGCAGCTTCTCTGGGGGTGCAGAAACGCTGTAT. It codes for CASSFSGGAETLY. The CDR3 as a whole reads CASSFSGGAETLYF.

Remarks on this clone: The gene symbols are mouse symbols. This CDR3 reads CASSLEGAETLYF. The covered CDR3 bases are TGTGCAAGCAGCTTAGAAGGTGCAGAAACGCTGTAT. The gene calls are TRBV16 and TRBJ2-3; D unresolved. The DNA ends 1 residue before the CDR3 does, and the rest of the CDR3 is filled in from the germline J gene. The germline gives CDR1 SGHSA, CDR2 FRNQAP. Trimming stripped 0 bases from V and 1 base from J, with 2 bases between. CDR3 size: 13 residues.

A word on this clone: Genes and germline are mouse. Read sequence stops 1 residue before the CDR3 end, and the germline J gene provides the missing end. This sequence joins TRBV19 and TRBJ1-2; possibly TRBD1 for D (5 bases). This CDR3 contains 12 residues. Deletions cut 2 bases from V and 7 bases from J, with 9 bases between. Per the germline V gene, CDR1 is FNHDT and CDR2 is SITEND (reference sequence). The sequenced CDR3 bases are TGTGCCAGCAGTATGGGACTTATCGACTACACC. This sequence encodes CASSMGLIDYT. The full CDR3 protein reads CASSMGLIDYTF.

As regards this clone: Gene names denote mouse genes. CDR3 loop: CASSLTQANSDYTF. The covered CDR3 bases are TGTGCCAGCAGCTTAACACAAGCAAACTCCGACTACACC. The V call is TRBV3, the J call TRBJ1-2; D is undetermined. The read gets to within 1 residue of the CDR3 end, and the germline J gene fills in the rest. This CDR3 has 14 amino acids. Germline lookup yields CDR1 SNHLY and CDR2 FYNGKV (reference sequence). Trimming left V 2 bases short and J 0 bases short, with 7 bases between.

By its share, this clone is large. The listed genes are named as in mouse. The read stops 1 residue short of the end of the CDR3; the missing end is completed from the germline J gene. This chain uses TRBV24 with TRBJ2-7; the D is unclear. Germline CDR1 is KGHTA and CDR2 is FRNEEI. CDR3 size: 14 residues. Deletions cut 0 bases from V and 4 bases from J, with 10 bases between. CDR3 region: CASSLYPDKYEQYF. Partial CDR3 DNA: TGTGCCAGCAGTCTGTATCCCGACAAATATGAACAGTAC.

Concerning this clone itself: Gene names follow the mouse nomenclature. The CDR3 bases that were read are TGTGCCAGCCCCACGGAGAACACAGAAGTCTTC. Its translation is CASPTENTEVF. The CDR3, in full, reads CASPTENTEVFF. The chain has TRBV12-1 and TRBJ1-1; D is unresolved. The read terminates 1 residue ahead of where the CDR3 ends, so the germline J gene completes it. The CDR3 runs to 12 residues. In germline, CDR1 is SGHSN, CDR2 HYEKVE. V was trimmed by 6 bases and J by 0 bases, leaving 7 bases between them. Complete variable domain (other parts from reference TRBV12-1 and TRBJ1-1): DSGVVQSPRHIIKEKGGRSVLTCIPISGHSNVVWYQQTLGKELKFLIQHYEKVERDKGFLPSRFSVQQFDDYHSEMNMSALELEDSAMYFCASPTENTEVFFGKGTRLTVV.

A few counts support this clone. Here the gene names and germline are mouse. The CDR3 is cut off 1 residue early in the read; its end comes from the germline J gene. V is TRBV15 and J is TRBJ2-3; 9 positions match TRBD2. Germline V gene data show CDR1 as SGHND and CDR2 as FRSKSL. V lost 2 bases and J lost 1; bases outside the gene matches: 1. The CDR3 sequence is 15 residues long. The CDR3 bases that were read are TGTGCCAGCAGTTTACTGGGGGGGGGTGCAGAAACGCTGTAT. It codes for CASSLLGGGAETLY. The complete CDR3 reads CASSLLGGGAETLYF.

This clone appeared a few times. The gene names here belong to mouse. The read comes to an end 1 residue before the CDR3 does, leaving the germline J gene to fill in the end. Other DNA sequences in this specimen translate into the identical CDR3. The chain joins TRBV26 to TRBJ1-2; D unclear. V was shortened by 0 bases and J by 0 bases, with 2 bases between the two germline ends. CDR3 length: 13 residues. Per germline, CDR1 KGHPV and CDR2 FQNQEV (reference sequence). CDR3 protein: CASSLSANSDYTF. The CDR3 DNA, read in part, is TGTGCCAGCAGTCTGTCAGCAAACTCCGACTACACC.

As concerns this clone: All gene names here are mouse names. Read sequence stops 1 residue before the CDR3 end, and the germline J gene provides the missing end. This sequence joins TRBV12-1 and TRBJ1-2; 10 nucleotides line up with TRBD1. The CDR3 loop spans 14 amino acids. V shed 4 bases and J 4 bases; nucleotides not matched to a gene: 5. Looked up from germline, CDR1 is SGHSN and CDR2 is HYEKVE. The chain's CDR3 is CASSRGQGTSDYTF. CDR3 DNA (partial): TGTGCCAGCTCCCGGGGACAGGGGACCTCCGACTACACC.

As concerns this clone: Here the gene names and germline are mouse. The read ends 1 residue before the CDR3 terminus; that terminus is restored from the germline J gene. V usage is TRBV16 and J usage is TRBJ2-1; 8 nucleotides align to TRBD2. The CDR3 has 16 amino acids. Germline V gene sequence: CDR1 SGHSA, CDR2 FRNQAP. V lost 0 bases to trimming and J lost 3 bases; unmatched junction nucleotides: 4. The covered CDR3 bases are TGTGCAAGCAGCTTAGACGGACTGGGCATCTATGCTGAGCAGTTC. Its protein is CASSLDGLGIYAEQF. The full CDR3 protein reads CASSLDGLGIYAEQFF. Together with reference TRBV16 and TRBJ2-1, the CDR3 gives the full variable domain: NAGVIQTPRHKVTGKGQEATLWCEPISGHSAVFWYRQTIVQGLEFLTYFRNQAPIDDSGMPKERFSAQMPNQSHSTLKIQSTQPQDSAVYLCASSLDGLGIYAEQFFGPGTRLTVL.

This clone counts as medium-sized (0.01 to 0.1%). Gene names denote mouse genes. Read coverage stops 1 residue before the CDR3 terminus; the germline J gene supplies the remainder. The rearrangement uses TRBV23 and TRBJ2-1; the table's D call, TRBD2, was not checked against the DNA. This CDR3 is 13 amino acids long. In germline, CDR1 is KGHTA, CDR2 FQNQQP. The DNA read from the CDR3 is TGCTCCAGCCGGGGCTGGGGCTATGCTGAGCAGTTC. Its protein is CSSRGWGYAEQF. The entire CDR3 protein is CSSRGWGYAEQFF.

Concerning this clone: These gene names are mouse names. The sequence runs out 1 residue before the end of the CDR3; the remainder is reconstructed from the germline J gene. The chain employs TRBV16 and TRBJ2-7; 8 positions agree with TRBD1. The CDR3 contains 12 residues. Trimming cost V 5 bases and J 5 bases; bases outside gene matches: 2. Germline V gene sequence: CDR1 SGHSA, CDR2 FRNQAP. CDR3 amino acids: CASSPQGDEQYF. CDR3 DNA (partial): TGTGCAAGCAGCCCACAGGGGGATGAACAGTAC. Drawing the rest from reference TRBV16 and TRBJ2-7, the complete variable domain is NAGVIQTPRHKVTGKGQEATLWCEPISGHSAVFWYRQTIVQGLEFLTYFRNQAPIDDSGMPKERFSAQMPNQSHSTLKIQSTQPQDSAVYLCASSPQGDEQYFGPGTRLTVL.

On this clone itself: Genes and germline come from the mouse. Coverage ceases 1 residue before the CDR3 finishes, and the germline J gene fills in the end. The chain recombines TRBV26 with TRBJ2-2; 7 bases match TRBD1. The CDR3 totals 14 residues. Germline V CDR1 and CDR2: KGHPV, FQNQEV (reference sequence). Trimming took 4 bases from V and 5 from J; bases not matched to a gene: 4. The sequenced CDR3 bases are TGTGCCAGCAGTCAACAGGGGCAGACCGGGCAGCTCTAC. Translated: CASSQQGQTGQLY. The full-length CDR3 reads as CASSQQGQTGQLYF. Looking up the rest from reference TRBV26 and TRBJ2-2 gives the full variable domain: NSKVIQTPRYLVKGQGQKAKMRCIPEKGHPVVFWYQQNKNNEFKFLINFQNQEVLQQIDMTEKRFSAECPSNSPCSLEIQSSEAGDSALYLCASSQQGQTGQLYFGEGSKLTVL.